This T cell receptor beta chain was observed in a study of cytomegalovirus exposure and HLA in healthy donors. The wider study: The platform used for the roughly 120 validation repertoires matched that of the 666 first-cohort repertoires, a later analysis reported.

With regard to this clone: What it binds is unknown.

Profiling relied on immunoSEQ multiplex PCR, and the TCRdb table lists in-frame clones only, not all of them. The sample carries 160,000 or so clones, around 89% recorded once. Study-level findings and limits: In vitro data verified three CMV-associated chains as specific for CMV antigens.

The validation cohort, a group of over a hundred subjects, included the donors and was separate from the approximately 650-subject first cohort. Specimen: PBMCs. The receptor was derived from a man aged 18-30 years in good health and CMV-seronegative.

The CDR3 is CASSSRASGVSYEQYF. For the CDR3, the DNA is TGTGCCAGCAGCTCCCGAGCGAGCGGGGTGTCCTACGAGCAGTACTTC. The chain joins TRBV6-4 to TRBJ2-7; 7 bases agree with TRBD2. V lost 6 bases to trimming and J lost 1 base; unmatched junction nucleotides: 12. CDR1 MRHNA and CDR2 SNTAGT come from the germline V gene. The CDR3 spans 16 residues.